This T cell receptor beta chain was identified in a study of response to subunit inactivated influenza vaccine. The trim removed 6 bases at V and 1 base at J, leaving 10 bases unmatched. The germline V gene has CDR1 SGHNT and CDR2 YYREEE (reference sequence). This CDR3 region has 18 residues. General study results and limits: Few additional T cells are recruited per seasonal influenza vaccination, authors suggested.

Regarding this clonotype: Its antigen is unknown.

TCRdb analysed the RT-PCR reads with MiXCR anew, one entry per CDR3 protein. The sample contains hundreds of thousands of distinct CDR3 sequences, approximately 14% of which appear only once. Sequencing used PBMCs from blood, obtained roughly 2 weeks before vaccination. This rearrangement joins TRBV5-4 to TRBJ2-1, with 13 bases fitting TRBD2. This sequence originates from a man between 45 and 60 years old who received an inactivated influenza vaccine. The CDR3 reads CASIWTSGGPGSYNEQFF. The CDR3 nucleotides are TGTGCCAGCATTTGGACTAGCGGGGGCCCCGGGTCCTACAATGAGCAGTTCTTC.